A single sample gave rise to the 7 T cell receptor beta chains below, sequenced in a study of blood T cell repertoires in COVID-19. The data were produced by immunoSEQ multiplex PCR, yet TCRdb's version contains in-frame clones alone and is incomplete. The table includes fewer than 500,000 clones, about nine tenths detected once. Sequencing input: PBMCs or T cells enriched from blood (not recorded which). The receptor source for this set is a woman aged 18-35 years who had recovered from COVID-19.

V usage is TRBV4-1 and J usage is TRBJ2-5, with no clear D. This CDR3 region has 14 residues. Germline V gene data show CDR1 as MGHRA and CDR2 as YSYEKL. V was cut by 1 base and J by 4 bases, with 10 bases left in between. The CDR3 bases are TGCGCCAGCAGCCAAGGGGCTGACGCAGAGACCCAGTACTTC. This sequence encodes CASSQGADAETQYF.

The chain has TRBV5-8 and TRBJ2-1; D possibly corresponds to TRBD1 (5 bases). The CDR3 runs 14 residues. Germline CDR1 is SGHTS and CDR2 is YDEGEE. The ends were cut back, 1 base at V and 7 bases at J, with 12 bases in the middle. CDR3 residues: CASSLTGHRNEQFF. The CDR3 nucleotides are TGTGCCAGCAGCTTGACTGGACATCGTAATGAGCAGTTCTTC.

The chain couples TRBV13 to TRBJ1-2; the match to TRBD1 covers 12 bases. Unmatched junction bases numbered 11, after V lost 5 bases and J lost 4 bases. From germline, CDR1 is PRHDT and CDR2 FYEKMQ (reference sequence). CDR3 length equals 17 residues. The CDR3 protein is CASSVTGTGGGSYGYTF. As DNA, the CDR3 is TGTGCCAGCAGCGTCACCGGGACAGGGGGCGGTTCCTATGGCTACACCTTC.

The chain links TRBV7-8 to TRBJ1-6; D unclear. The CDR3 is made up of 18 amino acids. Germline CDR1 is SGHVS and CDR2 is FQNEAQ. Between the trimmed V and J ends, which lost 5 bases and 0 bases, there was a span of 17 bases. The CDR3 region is CASSPPNGGSSYNSPLHF. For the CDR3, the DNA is TGTGCCAGCAGCCCACCCAACGGTGGGAGCTCCTATAATTCACCCCTCCACTTT.

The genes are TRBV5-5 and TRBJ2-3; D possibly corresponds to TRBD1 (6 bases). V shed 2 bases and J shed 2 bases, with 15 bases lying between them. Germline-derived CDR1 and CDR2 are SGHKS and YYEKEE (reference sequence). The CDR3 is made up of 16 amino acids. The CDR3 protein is CASSFLRQAFTDTQYF. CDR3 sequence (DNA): TGTGCCAGCAGCTTCCTTCGACAGGCGTTCACAGATACGCAGTATTTT.

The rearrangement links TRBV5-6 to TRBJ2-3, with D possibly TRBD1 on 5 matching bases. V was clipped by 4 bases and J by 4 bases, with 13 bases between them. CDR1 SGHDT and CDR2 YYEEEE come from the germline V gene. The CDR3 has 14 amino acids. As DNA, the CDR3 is TGTGCCAGCAGCCTTCTAGGGGATGCAGATACGCAGTATTTT. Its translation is CASSLLGDADTQYF.

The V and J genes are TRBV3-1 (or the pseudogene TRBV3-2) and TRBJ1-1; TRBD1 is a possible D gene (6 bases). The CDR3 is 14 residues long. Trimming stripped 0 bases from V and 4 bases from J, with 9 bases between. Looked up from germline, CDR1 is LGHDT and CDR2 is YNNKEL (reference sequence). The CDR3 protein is CASSQDAGATEAFF. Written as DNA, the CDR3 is TGTGCCAGCAGCCAAGATGCAGGGGCCACTGAAGCTTTCTTT.